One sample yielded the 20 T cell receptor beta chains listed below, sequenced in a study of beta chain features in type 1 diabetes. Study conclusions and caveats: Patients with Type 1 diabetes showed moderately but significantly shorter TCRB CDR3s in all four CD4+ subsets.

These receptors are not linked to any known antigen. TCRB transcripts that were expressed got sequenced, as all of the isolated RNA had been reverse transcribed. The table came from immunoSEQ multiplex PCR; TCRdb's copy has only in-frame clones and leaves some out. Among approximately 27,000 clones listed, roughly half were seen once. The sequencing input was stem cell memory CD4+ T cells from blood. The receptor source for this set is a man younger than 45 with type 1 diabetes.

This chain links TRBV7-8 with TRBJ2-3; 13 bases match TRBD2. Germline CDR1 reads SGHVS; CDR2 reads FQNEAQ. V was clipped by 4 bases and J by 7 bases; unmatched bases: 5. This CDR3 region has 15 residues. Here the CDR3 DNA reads TGTGCCAGCAGCTCCGGACTAGCGGGGGTGAATACGCAGTATTTT. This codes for CASSSGLAGVNTQYF.

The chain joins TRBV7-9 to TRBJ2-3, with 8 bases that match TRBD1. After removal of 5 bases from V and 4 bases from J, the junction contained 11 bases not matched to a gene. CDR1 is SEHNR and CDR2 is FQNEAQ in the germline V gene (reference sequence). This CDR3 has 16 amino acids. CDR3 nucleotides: TGTGCCAGCAGCCGATCGGACAGGGCGAGCGCAGATACGCAGTATTTT. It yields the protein CASSRSDRASADTQYF.

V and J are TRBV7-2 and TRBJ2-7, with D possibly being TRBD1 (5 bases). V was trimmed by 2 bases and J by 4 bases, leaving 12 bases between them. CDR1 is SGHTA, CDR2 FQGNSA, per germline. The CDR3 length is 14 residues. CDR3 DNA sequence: TGTGCCAGCAGCTTAAAGGGTTCAGGGTACGAGCAGTACTTC. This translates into CASSLKGSGYEQYF.

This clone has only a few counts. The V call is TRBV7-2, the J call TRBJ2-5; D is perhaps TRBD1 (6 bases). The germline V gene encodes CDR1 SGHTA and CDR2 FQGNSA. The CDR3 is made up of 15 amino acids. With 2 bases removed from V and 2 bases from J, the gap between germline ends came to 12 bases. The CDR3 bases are TGTGCCAGCAGCTTACAAACAGGGCCACAAGAGACCCAGTACTTC. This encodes CASSLQTGPQETQYF. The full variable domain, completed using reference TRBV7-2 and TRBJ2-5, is GAGVSQSPSNKVTEKGKDVELRCDPISGHTALYWYRQSLGQGLEFLIYFQGNSAPDKSGLPSDRFSAERTGGSVSTLTIQRTQQEDSAVYLCASSLQTGPQETQYFGPGTRLLVL.

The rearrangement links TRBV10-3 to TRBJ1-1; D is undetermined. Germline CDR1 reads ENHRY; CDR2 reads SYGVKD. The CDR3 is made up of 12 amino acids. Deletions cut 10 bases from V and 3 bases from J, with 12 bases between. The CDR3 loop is CATAPTYTEAFF. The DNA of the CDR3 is TGTGCCACTGCGCCCACCTACACTGAAGCTTTCTTT.

CDR3 amino acids: CASSSTGSSGNTIYF. CDR3 DNA sequence: TGTGCCAGCAGCTCGACAGGTAGCTCTGGAAACACCATATATTTT. The chain uses TRBV7-9 and TRBJ1-3, with D tentatively TRBD1 (6 bases). Germline V gene sequence: CDR1 SEHNR, CDR2 FQNEAQ (reference sequence). The germline V and J ends were trimmed by 4 bases and 0 bases, with 10 bases remaining between them. The CDR3 covers 15 residues.

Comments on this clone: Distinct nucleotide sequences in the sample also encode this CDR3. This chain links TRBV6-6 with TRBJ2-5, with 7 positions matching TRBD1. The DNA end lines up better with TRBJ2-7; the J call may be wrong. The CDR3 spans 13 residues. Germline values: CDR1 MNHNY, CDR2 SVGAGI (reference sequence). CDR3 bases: TGTGCCAGCAGTTACGGGGACAGCTACGAGCAGTACTTC. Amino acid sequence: CASSYGDSYEQYF.

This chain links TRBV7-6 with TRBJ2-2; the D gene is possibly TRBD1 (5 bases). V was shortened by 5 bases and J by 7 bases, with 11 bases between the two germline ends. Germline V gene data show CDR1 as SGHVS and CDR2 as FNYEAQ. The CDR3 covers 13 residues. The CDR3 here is CASSLQGYGELFF. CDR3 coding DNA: TGTGCCAGCAGCCTCCAGGGTTACGGGGAGCTGTTTTTT.

CDR3: CSVAGQGAYEQYF. The CDR3 region has the DNA TGCAGCGTTGCTGGACAGGGTGCCTACGAGCAGTACTTC. The rearrangement joins TRBV29-1 to TRBJ2-7; 8 bases align to TRBD1. J gave up 2 bases and V 4 bases, and 4 bases lay outside the gene matches. The V gene's germline CDR1 is SQVTM and CDR2 ANQGSEA. This CDR3 has 13 residues.

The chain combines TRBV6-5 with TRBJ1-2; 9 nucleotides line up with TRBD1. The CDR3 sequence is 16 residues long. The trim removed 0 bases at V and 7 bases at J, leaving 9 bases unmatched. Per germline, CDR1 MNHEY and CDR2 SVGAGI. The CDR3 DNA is TGTGCCAGCAGTTACTCTTCGGGACAGGGTCTTCCTGGCTACACCTTC. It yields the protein CASSYSSGQGLPGYTF.

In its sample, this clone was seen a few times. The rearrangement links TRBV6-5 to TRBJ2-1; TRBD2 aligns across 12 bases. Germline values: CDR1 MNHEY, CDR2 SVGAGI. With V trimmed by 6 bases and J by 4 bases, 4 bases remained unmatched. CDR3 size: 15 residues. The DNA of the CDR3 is TGTGCCAGCAGAAGGGGGACTAGCGGGTACAATGAGCAGTTCTTC. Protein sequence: CASRRGTSGYNEQFF.

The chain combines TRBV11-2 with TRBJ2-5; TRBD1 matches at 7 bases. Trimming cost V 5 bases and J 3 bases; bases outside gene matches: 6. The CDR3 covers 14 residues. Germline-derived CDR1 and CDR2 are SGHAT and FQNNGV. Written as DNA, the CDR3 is TGTGCCAGCAGCCGTTTAGGGACAGAAGAGACCCAGTACTTC. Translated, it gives CASSRLGTEETQYF.

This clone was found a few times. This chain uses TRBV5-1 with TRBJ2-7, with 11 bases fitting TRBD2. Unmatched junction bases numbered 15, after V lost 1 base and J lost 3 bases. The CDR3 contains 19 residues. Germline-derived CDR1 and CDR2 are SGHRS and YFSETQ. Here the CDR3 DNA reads TGCGCCAGCAGCTTGTCCGGCCGAGGGAGACTAGCGGGATTCTACGAGCAGTACTTC. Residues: CASSLSGRGRLAGFYEQYF.

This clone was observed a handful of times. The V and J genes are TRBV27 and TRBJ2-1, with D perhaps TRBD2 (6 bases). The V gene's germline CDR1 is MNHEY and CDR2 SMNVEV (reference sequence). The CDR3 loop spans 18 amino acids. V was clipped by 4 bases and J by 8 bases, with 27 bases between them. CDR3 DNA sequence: TGTGCCAGCAGTTCGACTCCGCCGGACGGGGGTCTAGTAGATGAGCAGTTCTTC. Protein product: CASSSTPPDGGLVDEQFF.

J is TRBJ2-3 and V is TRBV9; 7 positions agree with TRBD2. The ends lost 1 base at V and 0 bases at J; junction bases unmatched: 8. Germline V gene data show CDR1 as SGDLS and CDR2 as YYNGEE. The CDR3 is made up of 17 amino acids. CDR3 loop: CASSVTQAGTSTDTQYF. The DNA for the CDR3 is TGTGCCAGCAGCGTAACCCAAGCGGGGACTAGCACAGATACGCAGTATTTT.

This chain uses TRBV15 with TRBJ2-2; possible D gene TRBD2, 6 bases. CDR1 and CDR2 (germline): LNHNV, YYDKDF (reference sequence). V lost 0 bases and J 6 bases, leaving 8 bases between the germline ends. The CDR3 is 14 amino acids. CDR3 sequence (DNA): TGTGCCACCAGCAGAGATGGGGGGTCCGGGGAGCTGTTTTTT. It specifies CATSRDGGSGELFF. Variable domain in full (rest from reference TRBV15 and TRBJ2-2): DAMVIQNPRYQVTQFGKPVTLSCSQTLNHNVMYWYQQKSSQAPKLLFHYYDKDFNNEADTPDNFQSRRPNTSFCFLDIRSPGLGDTAMYLCATSRDGGSGELFFGEGSRLTVL.

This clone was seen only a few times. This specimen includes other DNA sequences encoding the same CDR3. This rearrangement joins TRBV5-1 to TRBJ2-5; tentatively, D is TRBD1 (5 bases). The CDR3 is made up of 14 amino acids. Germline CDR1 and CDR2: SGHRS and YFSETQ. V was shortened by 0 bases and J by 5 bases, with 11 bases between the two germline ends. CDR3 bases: TGCGCCAGCAGCTTGGGTCCAGGGAAGGAGACCCAGTACTTC. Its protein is CASSLGPGKETQYF.

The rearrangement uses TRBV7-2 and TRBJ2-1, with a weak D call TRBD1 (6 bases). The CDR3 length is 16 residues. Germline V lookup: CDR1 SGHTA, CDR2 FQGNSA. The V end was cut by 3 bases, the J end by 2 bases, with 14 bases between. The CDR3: CASSFYGTQPYNEQFF. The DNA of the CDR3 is TGTGCCAGCAGCTTCTACGGGACACAGCCCTACAATGAGCAGTTCTTC.

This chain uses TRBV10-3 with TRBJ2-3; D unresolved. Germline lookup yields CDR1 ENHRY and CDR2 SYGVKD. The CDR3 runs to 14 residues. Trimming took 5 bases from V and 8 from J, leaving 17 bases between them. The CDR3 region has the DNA TGTGCCATCAGTAGTGGGCCAGCTTCGAGTACGCAGTATTTT. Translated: CAISSGPASSTQYF.

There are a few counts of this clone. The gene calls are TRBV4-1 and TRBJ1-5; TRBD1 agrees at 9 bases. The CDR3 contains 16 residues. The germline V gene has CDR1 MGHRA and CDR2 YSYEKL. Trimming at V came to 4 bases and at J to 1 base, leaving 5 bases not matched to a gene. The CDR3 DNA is TGCGCCAGCAGCCGGGACAGGGTAATCAGCAATCAGCCCCAGCATTTT. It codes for CASSRDRVISNQPQHF.